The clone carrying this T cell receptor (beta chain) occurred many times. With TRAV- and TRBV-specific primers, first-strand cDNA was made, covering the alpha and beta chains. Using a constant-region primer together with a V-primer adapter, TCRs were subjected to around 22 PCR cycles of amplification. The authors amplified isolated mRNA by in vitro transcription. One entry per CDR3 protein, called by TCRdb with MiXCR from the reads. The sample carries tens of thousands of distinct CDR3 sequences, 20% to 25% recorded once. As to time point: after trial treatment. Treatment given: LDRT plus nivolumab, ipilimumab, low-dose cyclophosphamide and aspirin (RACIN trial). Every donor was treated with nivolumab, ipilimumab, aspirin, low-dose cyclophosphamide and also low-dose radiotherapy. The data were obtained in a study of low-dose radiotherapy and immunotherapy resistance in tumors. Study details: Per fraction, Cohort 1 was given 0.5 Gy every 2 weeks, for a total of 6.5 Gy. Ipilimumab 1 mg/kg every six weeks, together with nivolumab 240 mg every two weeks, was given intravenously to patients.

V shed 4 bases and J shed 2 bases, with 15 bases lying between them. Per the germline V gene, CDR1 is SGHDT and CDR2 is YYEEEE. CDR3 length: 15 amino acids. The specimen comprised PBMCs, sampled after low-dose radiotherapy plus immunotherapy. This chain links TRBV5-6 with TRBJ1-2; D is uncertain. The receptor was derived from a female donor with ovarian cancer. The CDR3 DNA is TGTGCCAGCAGCCACGTGGTACGGGGAAACTATGGCTACACCTTC. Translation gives CASSHVVRGNYGYTF. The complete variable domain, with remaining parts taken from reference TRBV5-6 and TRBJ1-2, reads DAGVTQSPTHLIKTRGQQVTLRCSPKSGHDTVSWYQQALGQGPQFIFQYYEEEERQRGNFPDRFSGHQFPNYSSELNVNALLLGDSALYLCASSHVVRGNYGYTFGSGTRLTVV.